What follows describes a single TCR beta chain. The antigen is unknown. The data were obtained in a study of cytomegalovirus exposure and HLA in healthy donors. All the people who gave samples were healthy bone marrow donors. The PCR contained 60 Vbeta and 13 Jbeta primers. Measured with immunoSEQ multiplex PCR; TCRdb has only the in-frame clones, and not every one. In all, the sample yields more than 55,000 clones. The CDR3 is 16 residues long. Trimming took 3 bases from V and 4 from J, leaving 19 bases between them. Germline assignment: CDR1 SGHTS and CDR2 YDEGEE. Study results and caveats: Earlier analysis looked at TCR beta V segments, and most were productive about 90% or about 30% of the time. By HLA locus, TCR association rates varied in a later analysis, with DRB1 showing the most and HLA-C the fewest.

J is TRBJ1-1 and V is TRBV5-8; D possibly corresponds to TRBD1 (6 bases). The sequencing input was PBMCs. This sequence originates from a woman aged 40 to 55 in good health and CMV-seropositive. CDR3 loop: CASSYRTAVPFTEAFF. The CDR3 DNA reads TGTGCCAGCAGCTACCGGACAGCCGTCCCCTTCACTGAAGCTTTCTTT.